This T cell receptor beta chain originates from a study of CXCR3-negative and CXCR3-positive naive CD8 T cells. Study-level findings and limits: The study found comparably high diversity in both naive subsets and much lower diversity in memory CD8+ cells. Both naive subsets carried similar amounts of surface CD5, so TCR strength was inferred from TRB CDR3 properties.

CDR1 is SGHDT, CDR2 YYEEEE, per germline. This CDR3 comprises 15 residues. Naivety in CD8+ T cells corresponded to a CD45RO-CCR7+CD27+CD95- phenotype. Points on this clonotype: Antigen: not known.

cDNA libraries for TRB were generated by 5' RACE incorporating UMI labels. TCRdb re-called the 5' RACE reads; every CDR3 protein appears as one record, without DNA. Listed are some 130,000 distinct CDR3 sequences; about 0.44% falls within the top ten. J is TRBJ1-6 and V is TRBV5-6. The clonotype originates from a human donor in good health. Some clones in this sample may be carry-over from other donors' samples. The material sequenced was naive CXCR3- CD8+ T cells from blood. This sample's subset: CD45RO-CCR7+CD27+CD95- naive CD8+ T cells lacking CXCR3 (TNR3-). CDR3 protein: CASSFEGGYNSPLHF.